The 24 T cell receptor beta chains in this list originate from one sample, sequenced in a study of early T cells in non-severe SARS-CoV-2 infection. TCRdb reanalysed the 5' RACE reads using MiXCR and keeps one entry per CDR3 protein. Among about 63,000 distinct CDR3 sequences listed, roughly 13% were seen once. Sequencing input: whole blood. These receptors all come from an adult who was a healthcare worker with PCR-confirmed SARS-CoV-2 infection or an uninfected control (not recorded which).

Regarding this clonotype: Being one base from a much bigger clone, this may be a read error. The chain combines TRBV7-6 with TRBJ2-5; no clear D. Looked up from germline, CDR1 is SGHVS and CDR2 is FNYEAQ. The CDR3 runs 10 residues. The CDR3 spells CASGQKTQYF. In DNA form, the CDR3 reads TGTGCCAGCGGCCAAAAGACCCAGTACTTC.

This clonotype was seen a few times. The CDR3 spells CASSYLEDEKLFF. The CDR3 DNA reads TGTGCCAGCAGTTACCTAGAGGATGAAAAACTGTTTTTT. The V and J genes are TRBV6-5 and TRBJ1-4; D not resolved. Trimming removed 2 bases at V and 6 bases at J, with 7 bases between. In germline, CDR1 is MNHEY, CDR2 SVGAGI. There are 13 residues in the CDR3.

The rearrangement links TRBV7-2 to TRBJ1-4; 8 nucleotides align to TRBD1. CDR3 length: 15 residues. The V segment lost 1 base and the J segment 10 bases; nucleotides outside the gene matches: 8. The germline V gene has CDR1 SGHTA and CDR2 FQGNSA. CDR3: CASSLEVGQGGKLFF. DNA for the CDR3: TGTGCCAGCAGCTTAGAGGTTGGACAGGGTGGAAAACTGTTTTTT.

This clonotype was observed many times. The genes are TRBV6-5 and TRBJ2-2; 13 bases match TRBD2. V lost 3 bases, J lost 10 bases, and 5 bases stayed unmatched. The germline V gene encodes CDR1 MNHEY and CDR2 SVGAGI. The CDR3 runs to 15 residues. This CDR3 reads CASSYTSGGVAELFF. The CDR3 DNA reads TGTGCCAGCAGTTATACTAGCGGGGGGGTGGCGGAGCTGTTTTTT.

The chain carries TRBV20-1 and TRBJ2-7; D uncertain. The V gene lost 3 bases and the J gene lost 4 bases, with 13 bases spanning the gap. The CDR3 spans 13 residues. Germline values: CDR1 DFQATT, CDR2 SNEGSKA (reference sequence). Here the CDR3 reads CSASTQRGYEQYF. The CDR3 DNA follows: TGCAGTGCTAGTACGCAGCGTGGTTACGAGCAGTACTTC.

This clonotype was seen repeatedly, ten times or more. This rearrangement joins TRBV5-1 to TRBJ1-4; D call uncertain. The CDR3 is made up of 16 amino acids. From germline, CDR1 is SGHRS and CDR2 YFSETQ. V lost 4 bases, J lost 5 bases, and 18 bases lay in between. This CDR3 reads CASSRTPSAQNEKLFF. The CDR3 DNA sequence: TGCGCCAGCAGCCGGACTCCGTCGGCACAAAATGAAAAACTGTTTTTT.

This clonotype occurred many times. This CDR3 reads CASSLWGSPETQYF. The CDR3 nucleotides read TGTGCCAGCAGTTTATGGGGCAGCCCAGAGACCCAGTACTTC. This chain links TRBV27 with TRBJ2-5, with D perhaps matching TRBD1 (5 bases). This CDR3 region has 14 residues. The V end lost 1 base, the J end lost 4 bases, and 10 bases lay between the germline ends. Looked up from germline, CDR1 is MNHEY and CDR2 is SMNVEV (reference sequence).

This clonotype occurred a few times. The chain recombines TRBV3-1 with TRBJ2-5; no definite D call. The V gene's germline CDR1 is LGHDT and CDR2 YNNKEL (reference sequence). The V end lost 2 bases, the J end lost 5 bases, and 15 bases lay between the germline ends. The CDR3 has 15 amino acids. This CDR3 is CASSQTSGRSETQYF. As DNA, the CDR3 is TGTGCCAGCAGCCAAACATCGGGCAGATCGGAGACCCAGTACTTC.

This clonotype was found a few times. V gene TRBV20-1 combines with J gene TRBJ2-7; D possibly uses TRBD1 or TRBD2 (5 bases each). The CDR3 runs to 14 residues. In germline, CDR1 is DFQATT, CDR2 SNEGSKA (reference sequence). V lost 5 bases and J lost 0, with 14 bases in between. The CDR3 DNA sequence: TGCAGTGCTCGCCGGGACGCAAGCTCCTACGAGCAGTACTTC. It codes for CSARRDASSYEQYF.

In its sample, this clonotype was seen many times. This chain joins TRBV12-3 or TRBV12-4 and TRBJ1-4; a possible D gene is TRBD1 (6 bases). The CDR3 loop spans 16 amino acids. V lost 5 bases, J lost 8 bases, and 21 bases lay in between. The DNA of the CDR3 is TGTGCCAGCAGTCCCAGGTGGGGGCGTCAGGGCGAAAAACTGTTTTTT. Its translation is CASSPRWGRQGEKLFF.

The chain employs TRBV9 and TRBJ2-3; 9 positions agree with TRBD2. With V trimmed by 3 bases and J by 0 bases, 5 bases remained unmatched. The germline V gene has CDR1 SGDLS and CDR2 YYNGEE. The CDR3 runs to 16 residues. CDR3 in amino acids: CASSGSGGPSTDTQYF. CDR3 nucleotides: TGTGCCAGCAGCGGCAGCGGGGGGCCTAGCACAGATACGCAGTATTTT.

This clonotype was counted ten times or more. The V and J genes are TRBV10-3 and TRBJ2-2, with TRBD1 as a possible D gene (6 bases). This CDR3 comprises 12 residues. Germline V lookup: CDR1 ENHRY, CDR2 SYGVKD. Trimming shortened V by 8 bases and J by 6 bases, and 10 bases separated the two germline ends. The CDR3 coding sequence is TGTGCCATCGGCCAGGGGTCCGGGGAGCTGTTTTTT. It codes for CAIGQGSGELFF.

The sample holds many counts of this clonotype. The chain recombines TRBV6-2 or TRBV6-3 with TRBJ2-5; 7 bases map to TRBD2. CDR1 and CDR2 (germline): MNHEY, SVGEGT. The CDR3 loop spans 14 amino acids. J was trimmed by 1 base and V by 4 bases; bases with no gene match: 3. The CDR3 here is CASSFWTSQETQYF. The CDR3 DNA is TGTGCCAGCAGTTTTTGGACTAGCCAAGAGACCCAGTACTTC.

The V gene is TRBV5-4, the J gene TRBJ1-1, with D possibly being TRBD1 (5 bases). CDR1 and CDR2 from the germline V gene are SGHNT and YYREEE (reference sequence). The CDR3 contains 14 residues. Deletions cut 4 bases from V and 4 bases from J, with 14 bases between. The CDR3 nucleotides are TGTGCCAGCAGCCCCGGGACGGCGGGCACTGAAGCTTTCTTT. Protein product: CASSPGTAGTEAFF.

This clonotype was observed many times. The chain employs TRBV3-1 and TRBJ1-5, with TRBD1 matching over 7 bases. The CDR3 loop spans 14 amino acids. From germline, CDR1 is LGHDT and CDR2 YNNKEL (reference sequence). With V trimmed by 5 bases and J by 4 bases, 5 bases remained unmatched. The CDR3 region is CASSTGTANQPQHF. The CDR3 nucleotides are TGTGCCAGCAGCACCGGGACAGCAAATCAGCCCCAGCATTTT.

The chain has TRBV7-9 and TRBJ1-6; the match to TRBD1 covers 8 bases. Germline V gives CDR1 SEHNR, CDR2 FQNEAQ (reference sequence). V lost 5 bases and J lost 0; bases outside the gene matches: 6. The CDR3 totals 17 residues. The CDR3, as DNA: TGTGCCAGCAGCCCGCGACAGGGGAACTCCTATAATTCACCCCTCCACTTT. Protein product: CASSPRQGNSYNSPLHF.

This clonotype was recorded at least ten times. This chain uses TRBV6-5 with TRBJ1-5, with 9 bases that match TRBD1. With 6 bases clipped from V and 1 base from J, the junction kept 7 bases outside the gene matches. Germline V gives CDR1 MNHEY, CDR2 SVGAGI. The CDR3 is made up of 16 amino acids. The CDR3 is CASRTTGGGSNQPQHF. CDR3 nucleotides: TGTGCCAGCAGAACCACAGGGGGCGGAAGCAATCAGCCCCAGCATTTT.

This clonotype was observed many times. The V and J genes are TRBV7-6 and TRBJ2-3, with a tentative D call TRBD2 (5 bases). The V and J ends lost 4 bases and 2 bases respectively, with 10 bases between them. Per germline, CDR1 SGHVS and CDR2 FNYEAQ. The CDR3 runs 14 residues. The CDR3 loop is CASSSREITDTQYF. CDR3 DNA sequence: TGTGCCAGCAGCTCAAGGGAGATCACAGATACGCAGTATTTT.

This clonotype was seen only a few times. This chain joins TRBV27 and TRBJ1-4; D gene ambiguous. The CDR3 length is 13 residues. Trimming took 4 bases from V and 7 from J, leaving 10 bases between them. The germline V gene has CDR1 MNHEY and CDR2 SMNVEV (reference sequence). The DNA of the CDR3 is TGTGCCAGCAGTTCATGGGATGGTGAAAAACTGTTTTTT. Protein sequence: CASSSWDGEKLFF.

This clonotype was counted at least ten times. J is TRBJ2-7 and V is TRBV12-3 or TRBV12-4, with 7 nucleotides matching TRBD1. The CDR3 extends over 15 amino acids. J was trimmed by 4 bases and V by 6 bases; bases with no gene match: 12. Here the CDR3 reads CASRGRDSKPYEQYF. CDR3 nucleotide sequence: TGTGCCAGCAGGGGCCGGGACAGTAAGCCTTACGAGCAGTACTTC.

This chain links TRBV12-3 or TRBV12-4 with TRBJ1-1; 10 bases are a match to TRBD1. The ends lost 4 bases at V and 4 bases at J; junction bases unmatched: 6. The CDR3 runs 15 residues. The CDR3 spells CASSSWTGGSTEAFF. The CDR3 bases are TGTGCCAGCAGTTCTTGGACAGGGGGGAGCACTGAAGCTTTCTTT.

Ten or more counts support this clonotype. V gene TRBV6-6 combines with J gene TRBJ2-3; no firm D call. Trimming took off 2 bases at V and 6 bases at J, with 6 bases between the two ends. Germline V gives CDR1 MNHNY, CDR2 SVGAGI (reference sequence). The CDR3 sequence is 12 residues long. The CDR3 loop is CASSYQEDTQYF. DNA for the CDR3: TGTGCCAGCAGTTACCAAGAGGATACGCAGTATTTT.

In this sample, this clonotype turned up many times. The chain is built from TRBV5-8 and TRBJ2-1; TRBD2 might be the D (6 bases). This CDR3 has 13 residues. V lost 10 bases to trimming and J lost 3 bases, with 14 bases between them. Germline V gene lookup returns CDR1 SGHTS and CDR2 YDEGEE. The CDR3 coding sequence is TGTGCCGACGGGACTCTAAACTACAATGAGCAGTTCTTC. Protein sequence: CADGTLNYNEQFF.

The CDR3 reads CASSQYSGQNNEQFF. CDR3 bases: TGCGCCAGCAGCCAATATTCTGGACAGAACAATGAGCAGTTCTTC. The chain has TRBV4-1 and TRBJ2-1, with D possibly matching TRBD1 (6 bases). The CDR3 has 15 amino acids. Per germline, CDR1 MGHRA and CDR2 YSYEKL. V was shortened by 2 bases and J by 5 bases, with 13 bases between the two germline ends.